This TCR beta chain was profiled in a study of a mutant IDH1 vaccine in newly diagnosed glioma. Overall study context: Treatment recipients were approximately 62% male and around 40% female, and their mean age was around 40 years.

The CDR3 spans 13 residues. Study-level findings and limits: Immune responses induced by vaccination arose in approximately 93% of the patients.

Time point: week 47, end of study. Vaccine doses each comprised 300 ug of mutant IDH1 20-mer peptide, with topical imiquimod. This clone has only one observation. Its antigen is currently unknown. TCRdb keeps only in-frame clones here, not all; method: immunoSEQ multiplex PCR. Of about 60,000 clones in the sample, around 86% are singletons; the top ten hold 3% to 4%. The chain has TRBV7-5 and TRBJ1-3. TRBV7-5 is a documented pseudogene. The sequence derives from a woman aged 45-59 years with glioma. Here the sequenced sample was PBMCs, taken from a glioma patient whose treatment included an IDH1 peptide vaccine. The CDR3 here is CVWLPKHGNTIYF. CDR3 coding DNA: TGCGTTTGGTTGCCTAAACATGGAAACACCATATATTTT.